This is a list of T cell receptor beta chains from one sample in a study of OX40 agonist ivuxolimab in advanced cancers. Sequencing used immunoSEQ multiplex PCR; TCRdb keeps in-frame clones, though not all of them. The sample carries some 82,000 clones, 94% recorded once. The sample was CD4+ or CD8+ T cells sorted from blood, taken in a trial of the OX40 agonist ivuxolimab. The receptors shown here come from an adult with an advanced solid tumor such as melanoma, head and neck, liver or kidney cancer. Both conserved end residues are part of each CDR3. Fields, in order: clone size, D gene, V gene, CDR3 length, J gene, CDR3 protein. D genes are given only for firm matches. Part of the rows lack a size; the others show once, few, many or a class for expanded clones.

>NA|NA|TRBV5-3|15|TRBJ2-7
CARSAGHSSSYEQYF
>NA|NA|TRBV19|15|TRBJ2-7
CATSPGRWSSYEQYF
>NA|TRBD2|TRBV19|16|TRBJ2-3
CATRGGLAGYTDTQYF
>NA|TRBD2|TRBV2|15|TRBJ2-2
CASSDGKLAPGELFF
>NA|NA|TRBV18|15|TRBJ1-1
CASSPPTGQNTEAFF
>NA|NA|TRBV25-1|14|TRBJ2-7
CASSEKGRDFEQYF
>NA|TRBD1|TRBV2|12|TRBJ2-1
CASSLPGQGPFF
>once|TRBD2|TRBV6-5|15|TRBJ2-5
CASSTPREGQETQYF
>NA|TRBD2|TRBV12-5|17|TRBJ2-3
CASGSGAGGYSTDTQYF
>NA|TRBD1|TRBV6-6|14|TRBJ2-5
CASRAGQGQETQYF
>NA|NA|TRBV5-6|16|TRBJ2-7
CASSLEIGQFRVGQYF
>NA|TRBD2|TRBV30|16|TRBJ2-7
CAWSALRGSGAYEQYF
>NA|NA|TRBV19|14|TRBJ1-4
CASSIHRFNEKLFF
>NA|TRBD2|TRBV5-1|17|TRBJ2-7
CASSAPAGTSGEGEQYF
>NA|TRBD1|TRBV5-4|16|TRBJ2-2
CASSHIEAGGPGELFF
>once|NA|TRBV5-1|16|TRBJ1-2
CASSLAGTAGVYGYTF
>NA|NA|TRBV12-5|12|TRBJ2-7
CASSTGMGEQYF
>NA|TRBD2|TRBV5-4|15|TRBJ2-3
CASSFGGRAMDTQYF
>NA|NA|TRBV19|13|TRBJ2-5
CASNNWPQETQYF
>NA|TRBD2|TRBV9|16|TRBJ2-7
CASSVGEASGSYEQYF
>once|NA|TRBV6-1|13|TRBJ1-1
CASSGRGNTEAFF
>NA|TRBD1|TRBV28|18|NA
CASSARTGGRLAAYEQYF
>NA|TRBD2|TRBV27|17|TRBJ2-7
CASAQTGLAERTYEQYF
>NA|NA|TRBV7-9|16|TRBJ1-5
CASSSTGSRQNQPQHF
>NA|TRBD1|TRBV6-5|14|TRBJ2-7
CASSYRGQNYEQYF
>NA|NA|TRBV5-1|14|TRBJ1-2
CASRRDGFLYGYTF
>NA|NA|TRBV2|16|TRBJ1-2
CASSSGTLSGSYGYTF
>NA|NA|TRBV5-4|14|TRBJ2-2
CASSLEGFAGELFF
>NA|NA|TRBV21-1|16|TRBJ2-3
CASSKTSGKGTDTQYF
>NA|TRBD2|TRBV11-3|13|TRBJ2-7
CASSWASGYEQYF
>NA|TRBD2|TRBV9|14|TRBJ2-3
CASSAGLGTDTQYF
>NA|NA|TRBV9|13|TRBJ1-6
CASSVRIDSPLHF
>once|NA|TRBV5-4|15|TRBJ1-2
CASSLDRARDYGYTF
>NA|NA|TRBV2|14|TRBJ1-1
CASSELVRPPETFF
>NA|NA|TRBV4-3|15|TRBJ2-7
CASSQDRSAPYEQYF
>NA|NA|TRBV7-3|13|TRBJ2-7
CASSLEPNYEQYF
>NA|TRBD1|TRBV7-2|15|TRBJ1-5
CASTHRGQCNQPQHF
>NA|TRBD2|TRBV10-3|17|TRBJ2-3
CAISVLAGDLSTDTQYF
>few|NA|TRBV4-2|17|TRBJ1-1
CASSQASNEPGNTEAFF
>NA|TRBD2|TRBV7-2|17|TRBJ2-7
CASSSTGTSGRVYEQYF
>NA|NA|TRBV6-5|11|TRBJ1-1
CASASNTEAFF
>NA|NA|TRBV27|14|TRBJ2-7
CASSLLEAAGEQYF
>NA|NA|TRBV5-5|13|TRBJ1-1
CASSTRQNTEAFF
>NA|TRBD1|TRBV4-1|18|TRBJ1-2
CASSQDFRQGGDNYGYTF
>few|TRBD1|TRBV27|15|TRBJ2-2
CASSFGTGDTGELFF
>NA|TRBD1|TRBV28|14|TRBJ2-7
CASSKTGVTYEQYF
>NA|NA|TRBV28|12|TRBJ2-7
CASRRGRYEQYF
>NA|TRBD2|TRBV11-1|16|TRBJ2-5
CASSLGLAGGKETQYF
>once|NA|TRBV25-1|16|TRBJ2-1
CASSGTGSNTYNEQFF
>NA|NA|TRBV6-4|13|TRBJ2-1
CASSDSPVTEQFF
>NA|TRBD2|TRBV2|16|TRBJ2-7
CASSEGQTSGSYEQYF
>NA|TRBD2|TRBV6-1|17|TRBJ2-2
CASSDVGTSENTGELFF
>NA|TRBD2|TRBV2|15|TRBJ2-3
CASRELAGERDTQYF
>NA|NA|TRBV7-2|16|TRBJ2-7
CASSLGLPAPLGEQYF
>NA|NA|TRBV6-6|14|TRBJ2-7
CASSYKGFSYEQYF
>NA|NA|TRBV19|15|TRBJ1-2
CASSIDPGTYYGYTF
>NA|TRBD2|TRBV11-1|13|TRBJ2-5
CASGRGSGDTQYF
>NA|NA|TRBV25-1|13|TRBJ2-7
CASLSDEGYEQYF
>NA|NA|TRBV6-4|12|TRBJ1-2
CASKRGYGGYTF